These 3 T cell receptor beta chains share one sample of origin, sequenced in a study of shared clonotypes between healthy human individuals. Selected positively for CCR7 and CD45RO-negative, naive CD8 cells excluded terminally differentiated effector memory CD45RA+ cells. Some clones are missing from TCRdb's copy, which holds only in-frame ones; the method was immunoSEQ multiplex PCR. The sample lists hundreds of thousands of clones; approximately 92% were seen once. Sequencing input: naive CD8+ T cells sorted from blood. The source of these receptors is a man aged 25 to 40 in good health.

The rearrangement uses TRBV7-8 and TRBJ2-1; D not resolved. V lost 0 bases to trimming and J lost 0 bases, with 9 bases between them. The germline gives CDR1 SGHVS, CDR2 FQNEAQ. The CDR3 extends over 16 amino acids. The chain's CDR3 is CASSLARLYSYNEQFF. DNA for the CDR3: TGTGCCAGCAGCTTAGCGAGGCTATACTCCTACAATGAGCAGTTCTTC.

The chain carries TRBV7-9 and TRBJ2-1; possibly TRBD2 for D (5 bases). Per the germline V gene, CDR1 is SEHNR and CDR2 is FQNEAQ (reference sequence). Trimming removed 5 bases at V and 6 bases at J, with 8 bases between. The CDR3 extends over 12 amino acids. The DNA for the CDR3 is TGTGCCAGCAGCACCCTAGCCAATGAGCAGTTCTTC. Amino acids: CASSTLANEQFF.

V gene TRBV27 combines with J gene TRBJ2-7; 8 bases map to TRBD1. Germline CDR1 reads MNHEY; CDR2 reads SMNVEV (reference sequence). With V trimmed by 5 bases and J by 5 bases, 8 bases remained unmatched. The CDR3 runs 14 residues. The CDR3 reads CASSPWTGYDEQYF. The DNA for the CDR3 is TGTGCCAGCAGTCCTTGGACAGGGTACGACGAGCAGTACTTC.